These 15 T cell receptor beta chains were all obtained from the same sample, sequenced in a study of metastatic and nonmetastatic thyroid tumors. Not a single patient had been given any form of treatment at any point before undergoing thyroid surgery. MiXCR reprocessed the PCR reads for TCRdb. The data contain several thousand clones, 30% to 45% of them singletons. The material sequenced was adjacent normal tissue. These receptors originate from a female donor with papillary thyroid cancer or a benign thyroid nodule (not recorded which). Some clones in this sample may be carry-over from other donors' samples.

Details on this clone: A read error may account for a junction end that differs from germline. Other nucleotide sequences in the sample specify the same CDR3. The V call is TRBV20-1, the J call TRBJ1-5, with 9 bases that match TRBD1. The CDR3 extends over 16 amino acids. The germline gives CDR1 DFQATT, CDR2 SNEGSKA (reference sequence). In nucleotides, the CDR3 is TGCAGTGCTAGAGAGCCCACGGGACAGGGCAATCAGCCACAGCATTTC. Protein product: CSAREPTGQGNQPQHF.

V and J are TRBV27 and TRBJ1-1, with a tentative D call TRBD1 (5 bases). The germline CDR1 and CDR2 sequences are MNHEY and SMNVEV (reference sequence). The CDR3 contains 14 residues. Trimming removed 4 bases at V and 2 bases at J, with 11 bases between. The CDR3 sequence is CASSWDLINTEAFF. As DNA, the CDR3 is TGTGCCAGCAGTTGGGACTTAATTAACACTGAAGCTTTCTTT.

This chain connects TRBV3-1 to TRBJ2-7, with a possible D match to TRBD1 (7 bases). This CDR3 is 17 amino acids long. Trimming removed 1 base at V and 4 bases at J, with 20 bases between. Per germline, CDR1 LGHDT and CDR2 YNNKEL (reference sequence). The CDR3 nucleotides read TGTGCCAGCAGCCAAGGTTTCTCGGCAGGGGGGATTTACGAGCAGTACTTC. Translating gives CASSQGFSAGGIYEQYF.

The gene calls are TRBV27 and TRBJ2-7, with 7 bases identical to TRBD1. V dropped 2 bases and J dropped 3; count of bases not matched to a gene: 7. Germline-derived CDR1 and CDR2 are MNHEY and SMNVEV (reference sequence). The CDR3 is 15 amino acids. CDR3: CASSLLRGQSYEQYF. CDR3 bases: TGTGCCAGCAGTTTACTCCGGGGACAGAGCTACGAGCAGTACTTC.

The chain couples TRBV11-3 to TRBJ2-3; D gene unclear. The CDR3 is made up of 15 amino acids. Germline V gene lookup returns CDR1 SGHNT and CDR2 YENEEA. V lost 0 bases and J lost 10, with 17 bases in between. The CDR3 coding sequence is TGTGCCAGCAGCTTAGAGGTAGCCGTTCGGGCTCCGCAGTATTTT. Amino acid sequence: CASSLEVAVRAPQYF. Looking up the rest from reference TRBV11-3 and TRBJ2-3 gives the full variable domain: EAGVVQSPRYKIIEKKQPVAFWCNPISGHNTLYWYLQNLGQGPELLIRYENEEAVDDSQLPKDRFSAERLKGVDSTLKIQPAELGDSAVYLCASSLEVAVRAPQYFGPGTRLTVL.

About this clone itself: The junction and the germline gene differ at one end; a read error may be behind it. The rearrangement joins TRBV2 to TRBJ1-3, with TRBD1 as a possible D gene (5 bases). CDR3 length: 15 amino acids. Germline assignment: CDR1 SNHLY and CDR2 FYNNEI. CDR3 sequence: CASRGPGPSGNTLYF. The CDR3 DNA reads TGTGCCAGCAGAGGCCCGGGGCCCTCTGGAAACACCTTATATTTT.

This clone was observed a few times. The rearrangement uses TRBV12-3 or TRBV12-4 and TRBJ2-1; the D call may be TRBD1 or TRBD2 (5 bases each). Trimming stripped 10 bases from V and 7 bases from J, with 20 bases between. The CDR3 totals 14 residues. CDR3 region: CATSRGPGGNEQFF. CDR3 sequence (DNA): TGTGCCACCAGCCGAGGCCCTGGGGGTAATGAGCAGTTCTTC.

This clone has just a few counts. This chain connects TRBV6-1 to TRBJ1-1, with 8 positions matching TRBD1. The CDR3 totals 17 residues. Germline assignment: CDR1 MNHNS and CDR2 SASEGT. V shed 3 bases, J shed 8 bases, and the junction held 17 bases outside the gene matches. The CDR3 is CASSDLLAGGARWEAFF. In DNA, the CDR3 is TGTGCCAGCAGTGATCTTCTGGCAGGGGGCGCAAGGTGGGAAGCTTTCTTT.

This clone appeared once. The sample holds other DNA sequences that translate to the same CDR3. V gene TRBV20-1 combines with J gene TRBJ2-7, with D maybe TRBD1 (6 bases). Trimming cost V 3 bases and J 4 bases, with 13 bases left between them. Germline V gives CDR1 DFQATT, CDR2 SNEGSKA (reference sequence). The CDR3 has 13 amino acids. The CDR3 DNA is TGCAGTGCTAGGGACAGAGCAACGTACGAGCAGTACTTC. Translating gives CSARDRATYEQYF.

This clone appeared a few times. The V call is TRBV6-4, the J call TRBJ1-1; D perhaps matches TRBD1 (5 bases). The CDR3 has 14 residues. CDR1 MRHNA and CDR2 SNTAGT come from the germline V gene. V was clipped by 7 bases and J by 0 bases, with 12 bases between them. The chain's CDR3 is CASTKTDMNTEAFF. CDR3 nucleotide sequence: TGTGCCAGCACCAAGACAGACATGAACACTGAAGCTTTCTTT.

The V call is TRBV7-9, the J call TRBJ1-6; D is ambiguous. The CDR3 is 13 amino acids. V was cut by 3 bases and J by 9 bases, with 9 bases left in between. Germline CDR1 reads SEHNR; CDR2 reads FQNEAQ (reference sequence). The CDR3 DNA reads as TGTGCCAGCAGCTTTGGGCAGAGTTCACCCCTCCACTTT. Translating it yields CASSFGQSSPLHF.

V is TRBV11-2 and J is TRBJ2-7; D not certain. Germline lookup yields CDR1 SGHAT and CDR2 FQNNGV. The CDR3 spans 14 residues. Trimming removed 3 bases from V and 2 bases from J, with 11 bases in between. CDR3 nucleotide sequence: TGTGCCAGCAGCTTCGCCCGGATAACCTACGAGCAGTACTTC. Its protein product is CASSFARITYEQYF.

The chain uses TRBV7-2 and TRBJ2-7; unclear D gene. CDR1 and CDR2 from the germline V gene are SGHTA and FQGNSA. Trimming removed 5 bases from V and 3 bases from J, with 11 bases in between. The CDR3 length is 13 residues. CDR3 DNA sequence: TGTGCCAGCAGCCCTCGGACGGTCTACGAGCAGTACTTC. This sequence encodes CASSPRTVYEQYF. Based on the CDR3 plus reference TRBV7-2 and TRBJ2-7, the full variable domain is GAGVSQSPSNKVTEKGKDVELRCDPISGHTALYWYRQSLGQGLEFLIYFQGNSAPDKSGLPSDRFSAERTGGSVSTLTIQRTQQEDSAVYLCASSPRTVYEQYFGPGTRLTVT.

This clone is large. The J gene is TRBJ1-6, the V gene TRBV19, with D uncertain. CDR3 length equals 13 residues. Germline values: CDR1 LNHDA, CDR2 SQIVND (reference sequence). V lost 3 bases and J 7 bases, leaving 7 bases between the germline ends. The CDR3 DNA follows: TGTGCCAGTAGTATTGCACCCAATTCACCCCTCCACTTT. It encodes CASSIAPNSPLHF.

This clone was seen a few times. V and J are TRBV6-5 and TRBJ1-2; tentative D call: TRBD1 (6 bases). CDR3 length: 14 residues. The germline V gene has CDR1 MNHEY and CDR2 SVGAGI. V was pared by 0 bases and J by 8 bases, with 13 bases between. Written as DNA, the CDR3 is TGTGCCAGCAGTTACTCCGCCGTCGGGGGCGGCTACACCTTC. Translating gives CASSYSAVGGGYTF.